This passage covers 29 T cell receptor beta chains from one sample sequenced in a study of shared clonotypes between healthy human individuals. The repertoire was sequenced with immunoSEQ multiplex PCR; TCRdb's copy has only in-frame clones and lacks some. The table lists 1.6 million or so clones, around 97% of them singletons. Material for sequencing was naive CD4+ T cells sorted from blood. Regarding subset: CD45RA+ positively selected. The origin of the receptors is a man aged 25-40 years in good health.

This chain uses TRBV9 with TRBJ2-2; D is perhaps TRBD1 or TRBD2 (5 bases each). Germline V gene data show CDR1 as SGDLS and CDR2 as YYNGEE. The CDR3 length is 16 residues. Deletions cut 0 bases from V and 10 bases from J, with 19 bases between. The CDR3 nucleotides are TGTGCCAGCAGCGTAGCAATCGGAATTCTGGGGGAGGAGCTGTTTTTT. Its translation is CASSVAIGILGEELFF.

The rearrangement joins TRBV7-9 to TRBJ2-2; D uncertain. Germline V gives CDR1 SEHNR, CDR2 FQNEAQ (reference sequence). The CDR3 runs to 17 residues. The ends were cut back, 5 bases at V and 4 bases at J, with 20 bases in the middle. The CDR3 bases are TGTGCCAGCAGCCCCAGCCGTGGTGAGGTAGTCACCGGGGAGCTGTTTTTT. It yields the protein CASSPSRGEVVTGELFF.

The chain employs TRBV19 and TRBJ1-5, with TRBD1 matching 9 bases. Germline CDR1 reads LNHDA; CDR2 reads SQIVND (reference sequence). Germline trimming cut 8 bases from V and 7 bases from J; bases unmatched to any gene: 12. This CDR3 spans 15 amino acids. CDR3 sequence: CASHNPGQGYQPQHF. The DNA of the CDR3 is TGTGCCAGTCATAATCCAGGACAGGGGTACCAGCCCCAGCATTTT.

This clone was observed a single time. This chain links TRBV28 with TRBJ1-5; the D is unclear. V lost 5 bases to trimming and J lost 4 bases, with 9 bases between them. This CDR3 contains 13 residues. The germline CDR1 and CDR2 sequences are MDHEN and SYDVKM. CDR3 sequence reads: CASSPPPNQPQHF. The CDR3 DNA is TGTGCCAGCAGTCCTCCCCCTAATCAGCCCCAGCATTTT.

The chain joins TRBV5-1 to TRBJ2-5; a weak D match, TRBD1 (6 bases). The CDR3 has 14 residues. The V gene's germline CDR1 is SGHRS and CDR2 YFSETQ. V dropped 0 bases and J dropped 5 bases, with 11 bases sitting between them. The CDR3 sequence is CASSLVQGLETQYF. CDR3 nucleotides: TGCGCCAGCAGCTTGGTCCAGGGGCTGGAGACCCAGTACTTC.

The chain uses TRBV30 and TRBJ2-7; the D is unclear. The CDR3 has 15 residues. Germline CDR1 GTSNPN, CDR2 SVGIG (reference sequence). V was pared by 0 bases and J by 2 bases, with 14 bases between. The CDR3: CAWSVTGILPYEQYF. The CDR3 DNA follows: TGTGCCTGGAGTGTAACTGGGATCCTCCCCTACGAGCAGTACTTC.

The CDR3 loop is CASSEQGWELFF. The CDR3 DNA reads TGTGCCAGCAGCGAACAGGGCTGGGAGCTGTTTTTT. This chain connects TRBV7-9 to TRBJ2-2; TRBD1 is a possible D gene (6 bases). Between the trimmed V and J ends, which lost 5 bases and 9 bases, there was a span of 10 bases. The CDR3 spans 12 residues. From germline, CDR1 is SEHNR and CDR2 FQNEAQ (reference sequence).

This chain links TRBV28 with TRBJ2-5; D is undetermined. This CDR3 comprises 14 residues. Trimming took 1 base from V and 3 from J, leaving 9 bases between them. Germline CDR1 and CDR2: MDHEN and SYDVKM. CDR3 nucleotide sequence: TGTGCCAGCAGTTTATCGGAGCTTAAAGAGACCCAGTACTTC. It encodes CASSLSELKETQYF. Together with reference TRBV28 and TRBJ2-5, the CDR3 gives the full variable domain: DVKVTQSSRYLVKRTGEKVFLECVQDMDHENMFWYRQDPGLGLRLIYFSYDVKMKEKGDIPEGYSVSREKKERFSLILESASTNQTSMYLCASSLSELKETQYFGPGTRLLVL.

The CDR3 protein is CSVVVRASSYEQYF. CDR3 in DNA: TGCAGCGTTGTTGTCCGAGCGTCCTCGTACGAGCAGTACTTC. The J gene is TRBJ2-7, the V gene TRBV29-1; D remains unclear. Germline-derived CDR1 and CDR2 are SQVTM and ANQGSEA. The CDR3 length is 14 residues. V lost 4 bases, J lost 4 bases, and 17 bases lay in between.

This clone was found once. The chain carries TRBV5-4 and TRBJ2-7; the D gene is possibly TRBD1 (5 bases). There are 12 residues in the CDR3. Trimming left V 2 bases short and J 5 bases short, with 8 bases between. From germline, CDR1 is SGHNT and CDR2 YYREEE (reference sequence). CDR3 protein: CASSFQGNEQYF. CDR3 nucleotides: TGTGCCAGCAGCTTTCAGGGAAACGAGCAGTACTTC.

This chain connects TRBV29-1 to TRBJ2-5, with D unresolved. From germline, CDR1 is SQVTM and CDR2 ANQGSEA. Trimming cost V 8 bases and J 3 bases, with 13 bases left between them. The CDR3 sequence is 12 residues long. The CDR3 sequence: CSSSPGKETQYF. DNA for the CDR3: TGCAGCTCCAGTCCTGGGAAAGAGACCCAGTACTTC.

In this sample, this clone turned up once. The chain links TRBV5-1 to TRBJ1-1; 9 bases fit TRBD1. The CDR3 is 13 amino acids. The germline V gene encodes CDR1 SGHRS and CDR2 YFSETQ. V was clipped by 4 bases and J by 7 bases; unmatched bases: 5. The CDR3 sequence is CASSHGQGNEAFF. CDR3 in DNA: TGCGCCAGCAGCCATGGACAGGGGAATGAAGCTTTCTTT. The full variable domain, rest sourced from reference TRBV5-1 and TRBJ1-1, is KAGVTQTPRYLIKTRGQQVTLSCSPISGHRSVSWYQQTPGQGLQFLFEYFSETQRNKGNFPGRFSGRQFSNSRSEMNVSTLELGDSALYLCASSHGQGNEAFFGQGTRLTVV.

The chain uses TRBV2 and TRBJ2-3, with 8 nucleotides matching TRBD1. Germline V lookup: CDR1 SNHLY, CDR2 FYNNEI. Trimming at V came to 6 bases and at J to 4 bases, leaving 9 bases not matched to a gene. The CDR3 has 15 amino acids. CDR3 protein: CASRERTGLADTQYF. The CDR3 region has the DNA TGTGCCAGCAGAGAGAGGACAGGGCTCGCAGATACGCAGTATTTT.

The chain has TRBV19 and TRBJ2-2; TRBD2 aligns across 9 bases. This CDR3 is 16 amino acids long. Germline-derived CDR1 and CDR2 are LNHDA and SQIVND (reference sequence). The V gene end was trimmed by 7 bases and the J gene end by 3 bases; junction bases not matched to a gene: 9. DNA for the CDR3: TGTGCCAGTAAGAGAGTCAGCGGGAGGTACACCGGGGAGCTGTTTTTT. The encoded protein is CASKRVSGRYTGELFF.

The V and J genes are TRBV7-9 and TRBJ2-3; D is unresolved. V was trimmed by 3 bases and J by 2 bases, leaving 12 bases between them. The germline CDR1 and CDR2 sequences are SEHNR and FQNEAQ (reference sequence). This CDR3 is 15 amino acids long. CDR3 residues: CASSLGWRDTDTQYF. Written as DNA, the CDR3 is TGTGCCAGCAGCTTGGGCTGGCGTGACACAGATACGCAGTATTTT.

The chain carries TRBV10-3 and TRBJ2-3; the match to TRBD2 covers 11 bases. V lost 5 bases and J lost 6; bases outside the gene matches: 10. Germline V gene lookup returns CDR1 ENHRY and CDR2 SYGVKD. CDR3 length: 16 amino acids. The CDR3 DNA sequence: TGTGCCATCAGTCCCCTGCTAGCGGGAGGATCGGATACGCAGTATTTT. Residues: CAISPLLAGGSDTQYF.

J is TRBJ1-2 and V is TRBV5-4, with no clear D. Deletions cut 1 base from V and 8 bases from J, with 9 bases between. Per germline, CDR1 SGHNT and CDR2 YYREEE (reference sequence). This CDR3 is 12 amino acids long. This chain's CDR3 is CASSLTYGGYTF. The CDR3 bases are TGTGCCAGCAGCTTGACCTACGGCGGCTACACCTTC.

This rearrangement joins TRBV18 to TRBJ2-2, with D perhaps TRBD2 (6 bases). Germline CDR1 is KGHSH and CDR2 is LQKENI. This CDR3 spans 17 amino acids. V lost 3 bases to trimming and J lost 5 bases, with 19 bases between them. CDR3: CASSPNGSSWGTGELFF. CDR3 DNA: TGTGCCAGCTCACCCAACGGGAGTAGTTGGGGAACCGGGGAGCTGTTTTTT.

V usage is TRBV5-4 and J usage is TRBJ2-7; D unresolved. Germline CDR1 is SGHNT and CDR2 is YYREEE (reference sequence). V lost 1 base, J lost 2 bases, and 10 bases lay in between. This CDR3 comprises 14 residues. CDR3 sequence: CASSLISRAYEQYF. The CDR3, as DNA: TGTGCCAGCAGCTTGATTTCCAGAGCCTACGAGCAGTACTTC.

This clone was counted once. The rearrangement links TRBV6-6 to TRBJ1-4, with D possibly matching TRBD1 (6 bases). The CDR3 runs 14 residues. Between the trimmed V and J ends, which lost 6 bases and 1 base, there was a span of 9 bases. Germline CDR1 and CDR2: MNHNY and SVGAGI (reference sequence). The CDR3 protein is CASSRGGTNEKLFF. DNA of the CDR3: TGTGCCAGCAGCCGAGGGGGAACTAATGAAAAACTGTTTTTT.

V usage is TRBV7-2 and J usage is TRBJ1-1; 10 bases map to TRBD1. V was pared by 5 bases and J by 4 bases, with 7 bases of the junction left unmatched. CDR1 and CDR2 from the germline V gene are SGHTA and FQGNSA. CDR3 length: 15 amino acids. The CDR3 here is CASSLVRDRGTEAFF. In nucleotides, the CDR3 is TGTGCCAGCAGCCTCGTACGGGACAGGGGCACTGAAGCTTTCTTT.

This chain uses TRBV6-6 with TRBJ1-2, with 12 positions matching TRBD1. Per the germline V gene, CDR1 is MNHNY and CDR2 is SVGAGI (reference sequence). The trim removed 8 bases at V and 3 bases at J, leaving 4 bases unmatched. This CDR3 region has 14 residues. CDR3 in DNA: TGTGCCAGCCACGGGACAGGGGGCGACTATGGCTACACCTTC. It is translated as CASHGTGGDYGYTF.

With respect to this clone: This specimen includes other DNA sequences encoding the same CDR3. The J gene is TRBJ2-5, the V gene TRBV18; D is undetermined. Germline V gives CDR1 KGHSH, CDR2 LQKENI. CDR3 size: 12 residues. V was clipped by 0 bases and J by 3 bases, with 2 bases between them. The CDR3 loop is CASSPPEETQYF. Written as DNA, the CDR3 is TGTGCCAGCTCACCACCGGAAGAGACCCAGTACTTC.

As DNA, the CDR3 is TGCAGCGTTGTTTCCGTCAGCTCCTACGAGCAGTACTTC. As protein: CSVVSVSSYEQYF. This chain connects TRBV29-1 to TRBJ2-7; D is uncertain. V was shortened by 4 bases and J by 0 bases, with 10 bases between the two germline ends. The CDR3 is 13 amino acids. Germline V gives CDR1 SQVTM, CDR2 ANQGSEA.

The chain couples TRBV6-4 to TRBJ2-2; tentatively, D is TRBD2 (6 bases). V was clipped by 6 bases and J by 0 bases, with 8 bases between them. The CDR3 totals 14 residues. Germline V gene sequence: CDR1 MRHNA, CDR2 SNTAGT. The CDR3 protein is CASRGLSNTGELFF. CDR3 in DNA: TGTGCCAGCAGAGGACTATCGAACACCGGGGAGCTGTTTTTT.

The CDR3: CASSFFPGTEAFF. CDR3 sequence (DNA): TGTGCCAGCAGTTTTTTTCCCGGCACTGAAGCTTTCTTT. This chain connects TRBV27 to TRBJ1-1; the D is unclear. The CDR3 is 13 residues long. CDR1 and CDR2 (germline): MNHEY, SMNVEV (reference sequence). The V end lost 3 bases, the J end lost 4 bases, and 9 bases lay between the germline ends.

The CDR3: CSVELLKSTDTQYF. The DNA of the CDR3 is TGCAGCGTTGAATTATTAAAAAGCACAGATACGCAGTATTTT. The chain recombines TRBV29-1 with TRBJ2-3; D unclear. Germline V gene lookup returns CDR1 SQVTM and CDR2 ANQGSEA. Trimming took off 2 bases at V and 0 bases at J, with 9 bases between the two ends. The CDR3 is 14 residues long.

This sequence joins TRBV7-8 and TRBJ1-1; D unclear. The CDR3 runs to 13 residues. Germline V CDR1 and CDR2: SGHVS, FQNEAQ. The germline V and J ends were trimmed by 0 bases and 10 bases, with 12 bases remaining between them. CDR3 sequence: CASSLAVLTSAFF. The CDR3 DNA is TGTGCCAGCAGCTTAGCGGTGCTCACCTCAGCTTTCTTT. The full variable domain, its missing parts supplied by reference TRBV7-8 and TRBJ1-1, is GAGVSQSPRYKVAKRGQDVALRCDPISGHVSLFWYQQALGQGPEFLTYFQNEAQLDKSGLPSDRFFAERPEGSVSTLKIQRTQQEDSAVYLCASSLAVLTSAFFGQGTRLTVV.

The chain joins TRBV5-1 to TRBJ1-2, with TRBD1 matching 10 bases. The CDR3 covers 14 residues. From germline, CDR1 is SGHRS and CDR2 YFSETQ. Trimming took 4 bases from V and 5 from J; bases not matched to a gene: 5. The CDR3 sequence is CASSETGGGYGYTF. DNA of the CDR3: TGCGCCAGCAGCGAGACAGGGGGCGGGTATGGCTACACCTTC.